This T cell receptor (beta chain) came from a study of cytomegalovirus exposure and HLA in healthy donors. Study-level points and caveats: Both high specificity and high sensitivity reportedly marked the classifier's diagnosis of cytomegalovirus status. In a later analysis, first-cohort TCR clusters were found to tend to co-occur in the roughly 120 validation repertoires. The study listed roughly 160 cytomegalovirus-associated TCR beta chains.

As concerns this clone: Its antigen is as yet unknown.

CDR3 length: 14 residues. Germline V gene data show CDR1 as SGHNT and CDR2 as YYREEE (reference sequence). V trimming: 3 bases; J trimming: 8 bases; junction bases outside the gene matches: 7. Assay: immunoSEQ multiplex PCR; the TCRdb copy retains only in-frame clones and omits some. Altogether 260,000 or so clones are present, 87% being singletons, with the ten largest covering 2.6%. This chain uses TRBV5-4 with TRBJ1-4; the match to TRBD1 covers 7 bases. This TCR derives from a man aged 18 to 35 in good health and CMV-seronegative. The sample was PBMCs. Written as DNA, the CDR3 is TGTGCCAGCAGCTACAGGGGCCGGGGGGAAAAACTGTTTTTT. This translates into CASSYRGRGEKLFF.